The 3 T cell receptor beta chains below all came from one sample that was sequenced in a study of cytomegalovirus exposure and HLA in healthy donors. PCR used 60 Vbeta primers and 13 Jbeta primers. The protocol was immunoSEQ multiplex PCR, while the TCRdb copy is restricted to in-frame clones and leaves out a portion. Of roughly 70,000 clones listed, 74% are singletons. Source material: PBMCs. Source of these receptors: a human donor in good health.

This sequence joins TRBV2 and TRBJ2-7; a weak D match, TRBD2 (7 bases). The CDR3 has 12 amino acids. Germline values: CDR1 SNHLY, CDR2 FYNNEI. V lost 11 bases, J lost 3 bases, and 14 bases lay in between. CDR3 region: CAGGASVYEQYF. In DNA form, the CDR3 reads TGTGCCGGGGGGGCTAGCGTCTACGAGCAGTACTTC.

The V and J genes are TRBV7-9 and TRBJ1-1, with D unclear. The V gene's germline CDR1 is SEHNR and CDR2 FQNEAQ (reference sequence). The V end lost 5 bases, the J end lost 4 bases, and 11 bases lay between the germline ends. The CDR3 totals 13 residues. The CDR3 DNA follows: TGTGCCAGCAGCAATCAGGCAGGCACTGAAGCTTTCTTT. Translated: CASSNQAGTEAFF.

The gene calls are TRBV5-6 and TRBJ2-7, with 10 positions matching TRBD1. Germline V lookup: CDR1 SGHDT, CDR2 YYEEEE. The CDR3 is 15 amino acids. After removal of 4 bases from V and 3 bases from J, the junction contained 7 bases not matched to a gene. The CDR3 sequence is CASSGTGDGVYEQYF. CDR3 DNA: TGTGCCAGCAGCGGGACAGGGGATGGGGTCTACGAGCAGTACTTC.